Listed here are 23 T cell receptor beta chains from one sample, sequenced in a study of tumor-infiltrating lymphocytes in localized non-small cell lung cancer. Profiled with immunoSEQ multiplex PCR; TCRdb holds only in-frame clones, not every one. This repertoire shows about 8,900 clones, approximately 74% found once; its top ten account for about 9.4%. Input material: uninvolved lung tissue not adjacent to the tumor. Receptor source: a human donor with non-small cell lung cancer.

This chain joins TRBV28 and TRBJ2-1, with D possibly matching TRBD2 (5 bases). The V gene's germline CDR1 is MDHEN and CDR2 SYDVKM. V lost 3 bases, J lost 10 bases, and 16 bases lay in between. The CDR3 has 14 residues. CDR3 region: CASSFSAVQLEQFF. The CDR3 DNA is TGTGCCAGCAGTTTCTCAGCGGTACAATTGGAGCAGTTCTTC.

V gene TRBV6-5 combines with J gene TRBJ2-3; D is uncertain. This CDR3 is built from 13 residues. CDR1 and CDR2 (germline): MNHEY, SVGAGI. The V end was cut by 5 bases, the J end by 0 bases, with 6 bases between. In nucleotides, the CDR3 is TGTGCCAGCAGTGCCCCTAGCACAGATACGCAGTATTTT. It encodes CASSAPSTDTQYF.

This chain uses TRBV28 with TRBJ2-7, with a tentative D call TRBD1 (6 bases). The V gene lost 4 bases and the J gene lost 7 bases, with 20 bases spanning the gap. The CDR3 is made up of 15 amino acids. Germline-derived CDR1 and CDR2 are MDHEN and SYDVKM. CDR3 DNA sequence: TGTGCCAGCAGTTATGGGGGTGGGACACCCGTAGAGCAGTACTTC. Translated: CASSYGGGTPVEQYF.

The chain employs TRBV6-6 and TRBJ2-7, with unresolved D. Germline V gene lookup returns CDR1 MNHNY and CDR2 SVGAGI (reference sequence). This CDR3 region has 15 residues. The ends were cut back, 0 bases at V and 2 bases at J, with 11 bases in the middle. This chain's CDR3 is CASSYSIATPYEQYF. The CDR3 region has the DNA TGTGCCAGCAGTTACTCGATAGCTACACCCTACGAGCAGTACTTC.

The V call is TRBV11-2, the J call TRBJ2-5; a possible D gene is TRBD1 (5 bases). Per the germline V gene, CDR1 is SGHAT and CDR2 is FQNNGV. The V gene lost 6 bases and the J gene lost 0 bases, with 5 bases spanning the gap. This CDR3 spans 12 amino acids. CDR3 in DNA: TGTGCCAGCAGACAGGACCAAGAGACCCAGTACTTC. Residues: CASRQDQETQYF.

This clone is deemed medium-sized. The chain links TRBV28 to TRBJ2-5; D is possibly TRBD2 (5 bases). This CDR3 region has 16 residues. Trimming shortened V by 2 bases and J by 4 bases, and 17 bases separated the two germline ends. The V gene's germline CDR1 is MDHEN and CDR2 SYDVKM. CDR3 loop: CASSLEVGGGGETQYF. The DNA for the CDR3 is TGTGCCAGCAGTTTAGAGGTCGGAGGCGGTGGAGAGACCCAGTACTTC.

This chain's CDR3 is CAWSVGTGETDTQYF. CDR3 nucleotide sequence: TGTGCCTGGAGTGTCGGGACGGGAGAGACAGATACGCAGTATTTT. V and J are TRBV30 and TRBJ2-3; possibly TRBD2 for D (6 bases). There are 15 residues in the CDR3. V lost 0 bases and J 3 bases, leaving 13 bases between the germline ends. Germline CDR1 and CDR2: GTSNPN and SVGIG (reference sequence). The entire variable domain, with the rest obtained from reference TRBV30 and TRBJ2-3, is as follows: SQTIHQWPATLVQPVGSPLSLECTVEGTSNPNLYWYRQAAGRGLQLLFYSVGIGQISSEVPQNLSASRPQDRQFILSSKKLLLSDSGFYLCAWSVGTGETDTQYFGPGTRLTVL.

The chain has TRBV5-6 and TRBJ1-5, with D possibly TRBD1 on 5 matching bases. The length of the CDR3 is 14 residues. CDR1 is SGHDT and CDR2 is YYEEEE in the germline V gene. The V end was cut by 2 bases, the J end by 2 bases, with 8 bases between. The CDR3 nucleotides read TGTGCCAGCAGCTTCGGGGCGGGCAATCAGCCCCAGCATTTT. It codes for CASSFGAGNQPQHF.

For the CDR3, the DNA is TGTGCCAGCAGGTATCCTCCAGGTTATGCCAACAATGAGCAGTTCTTC. Translating it yields CASRYPPGYANNEQFF. This chain joins TRBV6-6 and TRBJ2-1; D gene unclear. The CDR3 is made up of 16 amino acids. V was trimmed by 6 bases and J by 5 bases, leaving 20 bases between them. CDR1 and CDR2 (germline): MNHNY, SVGAGI (reference sequence).

This chain connects TRBV11-2 to TRBJ2-2; perhaps TRBD1 as D (6 bases). V lost 5 bases and J lost 0, with 16 bases in between. The CDR3 has 17 amino acids. From germline, CDR1 is SGHAT and CDR2 FQNNGV. CDR3 coding DNA: TGTGCCAGCAGCCCACAGACAGGCATCGCGAACACCGGGGAGCTGTTTTTT. It translates to CASSPQTGIANTGELFF.

A few counts support this clone. V and J are TRBV6-4 and TRBJ2-1; 7 bases match TRBD2. Trimming removed 7 bases from V and 12 bases from J; junction bases left unmatched: 18. CDR1 and CDR2 from the germline V gene are MRHNA and SNTAGT. The CDR3 runs to 15 residues. The CDR3 nucleotides read TGTGCCAGCATCAGACCGGGGAGGGATCAAAAGGGGCAGTTCTTC. Residues: CASIRPGRDQKGQFF.

CDR3 loop: CASSPGPRGYGYTF. The CDR3 nucleotides read TGTGCCAGTAGTCCAGGACCCCGGGGCTATGGCTACACCTTC. The J gene is TRBJ1-2, the V gene TRBV19; D not resolved. The CDR3 is 14 amino acids. The germline V and J ends were trimmed by 5 bases and 4 bases, with 14 bases remaining between them. CDR1 is LNHDA and CDR2 is SQIVND in the germline V gene (reference sequence). The whole variable domain, filled in from reference TRBV19 and TRBJ1-2, reads DGGITQSPKYLFRKEGQNVTLSCEQNLNHDAMYWYRQDPGQGLRLIYYSQIVNDFQKGDIAEGYSVSREKKESFPLTVTSAQKNPTAFYLCASSPGPRGYGYTFGSGTRLTVV.

The chain carries TRBV6-1 and TRBJ2-7, with D perhaps matching TRBD1 or TRBD2 (6 bases each). Trimming removed 7 bases from V and 7 bases from J, with 23 bases in between. Per germline, CDR1 MNHNS and CDR2 SASEGT. The CDR3 sequence is 15 residues long. CDR3 nucleotides: TGTGCCAGCAAACTCGAACCCGGGGGCGTTGGGGAGCAGTACTTC. Its translation: CASKLEPGGVGEQYF.

The table lists this clone with a few counts. This sequence joins TRBV19 and TRBJ2-7, with 10 bases identical to TRBD1. The germline gives CDR1 LNHDA, CDR2 SQIVND (reference sequence). J lost 3 bases, V lost 5 bases, and 7 bases had no gene match. The CDR3 spans 15 residues. The CDR3 sequence is CASSVWGQGIYEQYF. The CDR3, as DNA: TGTGCCAGTAGTGTCTGGGGACAGGGGATCTACGAGCAGTACTTC.

The chain links TRBV27 to TRBJ1-2, with TRBD1 identical over 10 bases. CDR1 MNHEY and CDR2 SMNVEV come from the germline V gene (reference sequence). The CDR3 has 14 amino acids. The V gene end was trimmed by 6 bases and the J gene end by 4 bases; junction bases not matched to a gene: 5. CDR3 sequence (DNA): TGTGCCAGCAGGAGGACAGGGGGATCCTATGGCTACACCTTC. Translating it yields CASRRTGGSYGYTF.

The CDR3 sequence: CASSESTGLGETQYF. CDR3 nucleotides: TGTGCCAGCAGTGAATCCACAGGGTTAGGGGAGACCCAGTACTTC. This chain joins TRBV2 and TRBJ2-5, with a possible D match to TRBD1 (6 bases). V was pared by 2 bases and J by 5 bases, with 15 bases between. Germline CDR1 is SNHLY and CDR2 is FYNNEI. CDR3 length equals 15 residues.

This clone appeared once. This rearrangement joins TRBV5-6 to TRBJ2-7; TRBD2 matches at 12 bases. Germline V gives CDR1 SGHDT, CDR2 YYEEEE. There are 15 residues in the CDR3. J lost 1 base, V lost 5 bases, and 4 bases had no gene match. This CDR3 reads CASRPSGRASYEQYF. The CDR3 bases are TGTGCCAGCAGACCTAGCGGGAGGGCATCCTACGAGCAGTACTTC.

The V gene is TRBV9, the J gene TRBJ2-7; TRBD2 might be the D (6 bases). CDR3 length equals 13 residues. The V gene lost 4 bases and the J gene lost 2 bases, with 10 bases spanning the gap. The germline CDR1 and CDR2 sequences are SGDLS and YYNGEE. In DNA form, the CDR3 reads TGTGCCAGCAGCATAGCGGAGACCTACGAGCAGTACTTC. Translated, it gives CASSIAETYEQYF.

The V call is TRBV10-2, the J call TRBJ2-2; D not resolved. The germline V and J ends were trimmed by 4 bases and 4 bases, with 10 bases remaining between them. CDR1 is WSHSY, CDR2 SAAADI, per germline. The CDR3 is made up of 14 amino acids. In DNA, the CDR3 is TGCGCCAGCAGTGGCGTAGGGTTCACCGGGGAGCTGTTTTTT. This sequence encodes CASSGVGFTGELFF.

The CDR3 loop is CASSQEDLAGNTIYF. In DNA form, the CDR3 reads TGCGCCAGCAGCCAAGAAGACCTTGCTGGAAACACCATATATTTT. The chain links TRBV4-1 to TRBJ1-3; D remains unclear. The CDR3 runs 15 residues. Germline CDR1 MGHRA, CDR2 YSYEKL. V dropped 0 bases and J dropped 2 bases, with 8 bases sitting between them.

CDR3: CASSAGDRQGGNTIYF. CDR3 nucleotides: TGTGCCAGCAGCGCCGGGGACCGACAGGGGGGAAACACCATATATTTT. The V gene is TRBV9, the J gene TRBJ1-3; 8 positions agree with TRBD1. The germline gives CDR1 SGDLS, CDR2 YYNGEE. The CDR3 is 16 residues long. Germline trimming cut 3 bases from V and 4 bases from J; bases unmatched to any gene: 9.

This clone turned up a few times. The V call is TRBV28, the J call TRBJ1-5, with D maybe TRBD1 (5 bases). Trimming took 9 bases from V and 6 from J, leaving 12 bases between them. CDR1 is MDHEN and CDR2 is SYDVKM in the germline V gene. This CDR3 has 12 amino acids. The CDR3 reads CASTDSFQPQHF. CDR3 sequence (DNA): TGTGCCAGTACTGACAGTTTTCAGCCCCAGCATTTT. Full variable domain (outside the CDR3, taken from reference TRBV28 and TRBJ1-5): DVKVTQSSRYLVKRTGEKVFLECVQDMDHENMFWYRQDPGLGLRLIYFSYDVKMKEKGDIPEGYSVSREKKERFSLILESASTNQTSMYLCASTDSFQPQHFGDGTRLSIL.

This clone was seen only a few times. The genes are TRBV7-3 and TRBJ2-1; 8 bases line up with TRBD1. Germline CDR1 is SGHTA and CDR2 is FQGTGA. J was trimmed by 7 bases and V by 5 bases; bases with no gene match: 10. CDR3 size: 15 residues. In DNA form, the CDR3 reads TGTGCCAGCAGCCCCGGGGCAGGGGGCCGTAATGAGCAGTTCTTC. Protein product: CASSPGAGGRNEQFF. Drawing the rest from reference TRBV7-3 and TRBJ2-1, the complete variable domain is GAGVSQTPSNKVTEKGKYVELRCDPISGHTALYWYRQSLGQGPEFLIYFQGTGAADDSGLPNDRFFAVRPEGSVSTLKIQRTERGDSAVYLCASSPGAGGRNEQFFGPGTRLTVL.